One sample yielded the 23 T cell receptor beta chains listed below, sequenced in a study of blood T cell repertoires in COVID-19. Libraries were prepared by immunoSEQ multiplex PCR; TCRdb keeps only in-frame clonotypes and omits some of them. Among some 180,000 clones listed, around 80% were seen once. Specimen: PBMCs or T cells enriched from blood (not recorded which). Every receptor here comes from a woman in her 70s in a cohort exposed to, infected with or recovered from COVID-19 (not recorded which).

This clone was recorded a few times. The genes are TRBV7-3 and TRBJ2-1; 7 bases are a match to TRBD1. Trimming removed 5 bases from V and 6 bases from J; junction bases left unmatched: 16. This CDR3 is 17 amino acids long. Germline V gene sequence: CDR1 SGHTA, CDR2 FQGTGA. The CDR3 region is CASSPQTGNARRNEQFF. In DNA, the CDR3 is TGTGCCAGCAGCCCGCAGACAGGGAATGCGAGGCGCAATGAGCAGTTCTTC.

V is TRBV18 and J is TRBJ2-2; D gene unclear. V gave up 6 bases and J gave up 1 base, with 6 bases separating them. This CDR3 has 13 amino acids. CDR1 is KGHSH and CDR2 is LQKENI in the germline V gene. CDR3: CASSGLNTGELFF. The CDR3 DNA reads TGTGCCAGCTCTGGGCTGAACACCGGGGAGCTGTTTTTT.

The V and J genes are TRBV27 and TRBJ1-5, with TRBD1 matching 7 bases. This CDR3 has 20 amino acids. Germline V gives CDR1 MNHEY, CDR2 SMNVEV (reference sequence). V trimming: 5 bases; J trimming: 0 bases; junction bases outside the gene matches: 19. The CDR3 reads CASSPQTLRDSLYSNQPQHF. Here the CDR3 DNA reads TGTGCCAGCAGTCCGCAAACACTCCGGGACAGTTTATATAGCAATCAGCCCCAGCATTTT.

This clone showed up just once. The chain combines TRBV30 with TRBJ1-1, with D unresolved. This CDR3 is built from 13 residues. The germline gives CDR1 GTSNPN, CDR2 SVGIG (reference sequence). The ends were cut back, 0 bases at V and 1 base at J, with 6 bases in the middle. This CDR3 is CAWSVGGNTEAFF. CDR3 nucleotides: TGTGCCTGGAGTGTAGGCGGGAACACTGAAGCTTTCTTT.

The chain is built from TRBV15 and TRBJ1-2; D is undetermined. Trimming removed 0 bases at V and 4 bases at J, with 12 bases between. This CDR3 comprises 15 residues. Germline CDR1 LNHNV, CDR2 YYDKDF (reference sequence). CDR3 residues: CATSRDRSYGYGYTF. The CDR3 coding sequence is TGTGCCACCAGCAGAGACAGGTCGTACGGCTATGGCTACACCTTC.

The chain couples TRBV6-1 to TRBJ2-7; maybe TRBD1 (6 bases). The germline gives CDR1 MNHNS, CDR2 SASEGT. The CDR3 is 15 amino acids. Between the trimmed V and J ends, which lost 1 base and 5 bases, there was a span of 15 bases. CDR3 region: CASSEVFNRADEQYF. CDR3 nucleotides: TGTGCCAGCAGTGAAGTGTTCAACAGGGCGGACGAGCAGTACTTC.

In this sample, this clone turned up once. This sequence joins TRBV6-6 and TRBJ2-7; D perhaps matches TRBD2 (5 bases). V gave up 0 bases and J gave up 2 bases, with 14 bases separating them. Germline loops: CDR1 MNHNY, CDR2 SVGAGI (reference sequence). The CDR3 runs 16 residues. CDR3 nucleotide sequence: TGTGCCAGCAGTTACTCGCAGCGGAGTTTTACCTACGAGCAGTACTTC. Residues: CASSYSQRSFTYEQYF.

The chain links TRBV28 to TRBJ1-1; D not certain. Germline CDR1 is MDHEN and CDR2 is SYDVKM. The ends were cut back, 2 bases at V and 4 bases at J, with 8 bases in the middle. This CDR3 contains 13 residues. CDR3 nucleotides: TGTGCCAGCAGTTTAGGGCAGTCCACTGAAGCTTTCTTT. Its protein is CASSLGQSTEAFF.

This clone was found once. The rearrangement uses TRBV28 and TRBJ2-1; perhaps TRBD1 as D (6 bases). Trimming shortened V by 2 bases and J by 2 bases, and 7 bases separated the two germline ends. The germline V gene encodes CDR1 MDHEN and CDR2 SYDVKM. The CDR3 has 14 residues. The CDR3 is CASSLGGPYNEQFF. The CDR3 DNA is TGTGCCAGCAGTTTAGGGGGCCCCTACAATGAGCAGTTCTTC.

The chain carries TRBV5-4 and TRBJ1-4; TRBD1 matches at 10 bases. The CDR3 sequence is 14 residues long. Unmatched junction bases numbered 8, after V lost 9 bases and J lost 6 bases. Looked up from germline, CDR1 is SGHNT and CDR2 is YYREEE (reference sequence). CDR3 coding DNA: TGTGCCACCGGAGTGGGGACAGGGGATGAAAAACTGTTTTTT. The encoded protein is CATGVGTGDEKLFF. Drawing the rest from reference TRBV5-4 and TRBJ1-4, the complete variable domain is ETGVTQSPTHLIKTRGQQVTLRCSSQSGHNTVSWYQQALGQGPQFIFQYYREEENGRGNFPPRFSGLQFPNYSSELNVNALELDDSALYLCATGVGTGDEKLFFGSGTQLSVL.

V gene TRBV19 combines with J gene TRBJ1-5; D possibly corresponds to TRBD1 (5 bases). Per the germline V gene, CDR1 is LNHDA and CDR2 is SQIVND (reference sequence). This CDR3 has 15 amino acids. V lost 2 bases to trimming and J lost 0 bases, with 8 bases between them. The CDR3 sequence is CASSIMGGSNQPQHF. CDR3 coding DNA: TGTGCCAGTAGTATAATGGGGGGTAGCAATCAGCCCCAGCATTTT.

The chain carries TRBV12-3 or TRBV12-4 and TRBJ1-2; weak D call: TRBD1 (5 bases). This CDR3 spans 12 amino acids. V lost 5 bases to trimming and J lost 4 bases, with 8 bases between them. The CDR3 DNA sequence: TGTGCCAGCAGTACGGGGGGCTATGGCTACACCTTC. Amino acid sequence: CASSTGGYGYTF.

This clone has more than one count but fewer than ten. The CDR3 DNA is TGTGCCAGCAGTTACCCACAGTTCACTGAAGCTTTCTTT. Translated: CASSYPQFTEAFF. This chain uses TRBV6-6 with TRBJ1-1; D unclear. V dropped 2 bases and J dropped 4 bases, with 8 bases sitting between them. This CDR3 comprises 13 residues. Germline V gene lookup returns CDR1 MNHNY and CDR2 SVGAGI (reference sequence).

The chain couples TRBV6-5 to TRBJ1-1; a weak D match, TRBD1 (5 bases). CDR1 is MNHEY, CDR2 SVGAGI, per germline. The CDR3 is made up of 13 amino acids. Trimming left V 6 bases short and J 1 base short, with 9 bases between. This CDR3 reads CASSRDRNTEAFF. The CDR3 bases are TGTGCCAGCAGCCGAGACAGGAACACTGAAGCTTTCTTT.

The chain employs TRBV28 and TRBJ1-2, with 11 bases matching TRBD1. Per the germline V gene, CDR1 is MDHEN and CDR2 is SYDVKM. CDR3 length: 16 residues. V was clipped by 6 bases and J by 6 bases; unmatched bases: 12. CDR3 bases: TGTGCCAGCAGGGTCCCGGGACAGGGGGGAGTTGATGGCTACACCTTC. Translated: CASRVPGQGGVDGYTF.

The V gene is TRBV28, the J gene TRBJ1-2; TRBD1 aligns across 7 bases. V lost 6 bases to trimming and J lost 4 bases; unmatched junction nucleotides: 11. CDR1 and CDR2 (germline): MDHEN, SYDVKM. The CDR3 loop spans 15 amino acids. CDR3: CASSQPQTGVYGYTF. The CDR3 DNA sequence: TGTGCCAGCAGCCAACCTCAAACAGGGGTCTATGGCTACACCTTC.

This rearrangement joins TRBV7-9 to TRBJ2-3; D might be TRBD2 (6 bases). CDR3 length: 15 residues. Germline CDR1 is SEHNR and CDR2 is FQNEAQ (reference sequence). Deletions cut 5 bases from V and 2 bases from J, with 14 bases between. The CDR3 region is CASSIGDFFTDTQYF. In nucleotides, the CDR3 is TGTGCCAGCAGCATAGGGGACTTCTTCACAGATACGCAGTATTTT.

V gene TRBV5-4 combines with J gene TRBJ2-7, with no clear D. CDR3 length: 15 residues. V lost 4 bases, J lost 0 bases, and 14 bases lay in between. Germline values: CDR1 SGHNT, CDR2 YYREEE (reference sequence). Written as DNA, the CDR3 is TGTGCCAGCAGCCCCACCCCCCTAAACTCCTACGAGCAGTACTTC. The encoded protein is CASSPTPLNSYEQYF. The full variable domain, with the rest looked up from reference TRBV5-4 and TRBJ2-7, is ETGVTQSPTHLIKTRGQQVTLRCSSQSGHNTVSWYQQALGQGPQFIFQYYREEENGRGNFPPRFSGLQFPNYSSELNVNALELDDSALYLCASSPTPLNSYEQYFGPGTRLTVT.

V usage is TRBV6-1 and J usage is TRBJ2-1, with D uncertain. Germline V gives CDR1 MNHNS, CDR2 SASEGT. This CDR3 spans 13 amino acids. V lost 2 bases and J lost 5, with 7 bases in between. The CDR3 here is CASSESSNNEQFF. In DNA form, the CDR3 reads TGTGCCAGCAGTGAATCGTCTAACAATGAGCAGTTCTTC.

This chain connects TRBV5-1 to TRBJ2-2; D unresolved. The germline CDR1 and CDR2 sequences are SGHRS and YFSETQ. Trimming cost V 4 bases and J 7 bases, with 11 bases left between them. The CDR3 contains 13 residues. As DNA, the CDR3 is TGCGCCAGCAGCAGTCTAGGTGGCGGGGAGCTGTTTTTT. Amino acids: CASSSLGGGELFF.

CDR3: CASSLIAGSYEQYF. The CDR3 DNA follows: TGTGCCAGCAGCTTAATAGCGGGATCCTACGAGCAGTACTTC. V gene TRBV7-9 combines with J gene TRBJ2-7, with TRBD2 matching 8 bases. Germline values: CDR1 SEHNR, CDR2 FQNEAQ (reference sequence). V was clipped by 2 bases and J by 1 base; unmatched bases: 1. The length of the CDR3 is 14 residues. Looking up the rest from reference TRBV7-9 and TRBJ2-7 gives the full variable domain: DTGVSQNPRHKITKRGQNVTFRCDPISEHNRLYWYRQTLGQGPEFLTYFQNEAQLEKSRLLSDRFSAERPKGSFSTLEIQRTEQGDSAMYLCASSLIAGSYEQYFGPGTRLTVT.

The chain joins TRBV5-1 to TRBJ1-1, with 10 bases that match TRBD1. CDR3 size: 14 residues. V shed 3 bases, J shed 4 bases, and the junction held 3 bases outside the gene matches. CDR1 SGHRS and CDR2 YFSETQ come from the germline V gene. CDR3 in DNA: TGCGCCAGCAGCTGGACAGGGGGTAGCACTGAAGCTTTCTTT. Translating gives CASSWTGGSTEAFF.

CDR3 coding DNA: TGCGCCAGCAGCCAAGGGACAGAGAACTATGGCTACACCTTC. Amino acid sequence: CASSQGTENYGYTF. V usage is TRBV5-1 and J usage is TRBJ1-2, with 7 bases matching TRBD1. The CDR3 length is 14 residues. V lost 4 bases and J lost 2; bases outside the gene matches: 5. CDR1 is SGHRS, CDR2 YFSETQ, per germline.